Sequencing of this T cell receptor beta chain was carried out in a study of blood T cells in healthy people across ages. Study-wide points: Donor CMV status, an unknown factor, possibly confounded changes in expanded clonotypes.

The use of a sample-barcoded 5' primer and a J-beta primer mix characterized a second PCR of about 7 to 12 cycles. TCRdb passed the 5' RACE reads through MiXCR, listing each CDR3 protein once. The table lists around 780,000 distinct CDR3 sequences, roughly 25% of them singletons. Trimming took off 7 bases at V and 9 bases at J, with 16 bases between the two ends. CDR1 is MNHEY, CDR2 SMNVEV, per germline (reference sequence). The CDR3 spans 14 residues. In this sample, this clonotype turned up a few times. Its antigen remains unknown. This sample was shared with a second study, whose subject was T cells of mothers and their children. Per that study: Barcodes and 2-4 random nucleotides were added by M1S in the second PCR.

The rearrangement joins TRBV27 to TRBJ1-6, with D perhaps matching TRBD1 (6 bases). The clonotype was recovered from a boy younger than 18 in good health. The sequencing sample was made of blood. This CDR3 is CASTSEGVGSPLHF. The CDR3 region has the DNA TGTGCCAGCACGTCGGAGGGGGTTGGTTCACCCCTCCACTTT.